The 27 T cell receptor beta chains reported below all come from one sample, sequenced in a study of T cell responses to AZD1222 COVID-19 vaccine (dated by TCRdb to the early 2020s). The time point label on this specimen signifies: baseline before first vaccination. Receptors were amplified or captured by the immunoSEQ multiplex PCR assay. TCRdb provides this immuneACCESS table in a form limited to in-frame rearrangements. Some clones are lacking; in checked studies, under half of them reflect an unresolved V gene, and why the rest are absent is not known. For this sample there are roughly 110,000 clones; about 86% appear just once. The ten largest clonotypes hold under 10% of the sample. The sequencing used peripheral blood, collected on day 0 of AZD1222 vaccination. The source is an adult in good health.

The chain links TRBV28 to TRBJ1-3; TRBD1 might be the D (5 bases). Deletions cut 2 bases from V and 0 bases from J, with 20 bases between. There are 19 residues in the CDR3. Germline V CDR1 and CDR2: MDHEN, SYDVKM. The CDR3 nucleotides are TGTGCCAGCAGTTTAGGGACTTTTTCCGCCCGAGACTCTGGAAACACCATATATTTT. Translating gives CASSLGTFSARDSGNTIYF. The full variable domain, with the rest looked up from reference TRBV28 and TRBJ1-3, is DVKVTQSSRYLVKRTGEKVFLECVQDMDHENMFWYRQDPGLGLRLIYFSYDVKMKEKGDIPEGYSVSREKKERFSLILESASTNQTSMYLCASSLGTFSARDSGNTIYFGEGSWLTVV.

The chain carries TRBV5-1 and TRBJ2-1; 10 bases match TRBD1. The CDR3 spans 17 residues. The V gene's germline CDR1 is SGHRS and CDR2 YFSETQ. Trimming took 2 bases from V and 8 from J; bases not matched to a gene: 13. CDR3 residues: CASSFGGQGVGSDEQFF. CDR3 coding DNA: TGCGCCAGCAGCTTTGGAGGACAGGGGGTAGGTAGTGATGAGCAGTTCTTC.

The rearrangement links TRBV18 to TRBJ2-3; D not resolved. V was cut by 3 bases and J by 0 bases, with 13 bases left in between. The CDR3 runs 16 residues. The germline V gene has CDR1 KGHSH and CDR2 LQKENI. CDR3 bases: TGTGCCAGCTCACCGTCTACAGCCTCTAGCACAGATACGCAGTATTTT. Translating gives CASSPSTASSTDTQYF.

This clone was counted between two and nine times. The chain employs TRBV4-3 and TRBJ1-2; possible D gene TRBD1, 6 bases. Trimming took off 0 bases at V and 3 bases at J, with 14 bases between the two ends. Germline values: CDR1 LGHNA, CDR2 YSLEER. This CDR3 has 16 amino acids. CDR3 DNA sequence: TGCGCCAGCAGCCAAGATAGAGGGGCAGGGGACTATGGCTACACCTTC. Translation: CASSQDRGAGDYGYTF.

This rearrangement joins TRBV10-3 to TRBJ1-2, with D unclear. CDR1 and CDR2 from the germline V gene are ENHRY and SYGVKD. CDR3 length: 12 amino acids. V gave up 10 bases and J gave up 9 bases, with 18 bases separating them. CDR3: CATSAARDSYTF. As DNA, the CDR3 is TGTGCCACGTCCGCTGCCCGAGACAGCTACACCTTC.

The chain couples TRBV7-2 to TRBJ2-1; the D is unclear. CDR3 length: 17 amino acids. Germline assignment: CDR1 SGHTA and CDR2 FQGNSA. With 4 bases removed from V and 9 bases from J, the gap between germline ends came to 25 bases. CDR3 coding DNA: TGTGCCAGCAGCTCCCCCAACCGGGCGCCCTTTACTTTTGAGCAGTTCTTC. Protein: CASSSPNRAPFTFEQFF.

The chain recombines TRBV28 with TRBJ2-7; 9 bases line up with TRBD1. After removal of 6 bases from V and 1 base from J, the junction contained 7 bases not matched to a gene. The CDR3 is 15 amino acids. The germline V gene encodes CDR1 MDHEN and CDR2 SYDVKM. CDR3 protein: CASSSPGQGSYEQYF. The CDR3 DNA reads TGTGCCAGCAGCTCCCCGGGACAGGGATCCTACGAGCAGTACTTC.

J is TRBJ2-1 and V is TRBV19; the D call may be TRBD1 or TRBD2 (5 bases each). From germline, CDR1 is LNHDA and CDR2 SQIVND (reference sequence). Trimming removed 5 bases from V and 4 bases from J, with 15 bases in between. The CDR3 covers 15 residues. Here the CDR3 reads CASSAPGRGYNEQFF. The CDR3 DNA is TGTGCCAGTAGTGCCCCAGGGAGAGGGTACAATGAGCAGTTCTTC.

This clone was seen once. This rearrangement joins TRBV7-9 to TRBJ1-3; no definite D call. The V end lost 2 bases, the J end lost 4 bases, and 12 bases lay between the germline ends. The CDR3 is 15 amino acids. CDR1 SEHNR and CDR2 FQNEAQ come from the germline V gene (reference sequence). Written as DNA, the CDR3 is TGTGCCAGCAGCTTACAGGCGTTAGGAGGAAACACCATATATTTT. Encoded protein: CASSLQALGGNTIYF.

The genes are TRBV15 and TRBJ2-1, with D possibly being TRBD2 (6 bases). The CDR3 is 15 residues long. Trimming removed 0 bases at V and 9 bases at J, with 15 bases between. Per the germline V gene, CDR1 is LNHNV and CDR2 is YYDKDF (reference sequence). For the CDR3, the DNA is TGTGCCACCAGCAGAGATATTGCGCGGGGTCTTGAGCAGTTCTTC. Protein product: CATSRDIARGLEQFF.

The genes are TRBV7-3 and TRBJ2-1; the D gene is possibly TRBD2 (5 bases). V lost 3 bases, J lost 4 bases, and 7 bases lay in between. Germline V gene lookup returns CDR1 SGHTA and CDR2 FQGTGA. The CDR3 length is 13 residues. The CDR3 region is CASSFQRYNEQFF. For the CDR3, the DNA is TGTGCCAGCAGCTTTCAGCGGTACAATGAGCAGTTCTTC.

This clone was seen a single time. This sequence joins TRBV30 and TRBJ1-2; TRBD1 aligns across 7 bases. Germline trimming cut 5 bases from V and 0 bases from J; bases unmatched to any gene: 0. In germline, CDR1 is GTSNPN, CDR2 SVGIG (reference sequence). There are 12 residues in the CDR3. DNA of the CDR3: TGTGCCTGGGACAGGGCTAACTATGGCTACACCTTC. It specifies CAWDRANYGYTF.

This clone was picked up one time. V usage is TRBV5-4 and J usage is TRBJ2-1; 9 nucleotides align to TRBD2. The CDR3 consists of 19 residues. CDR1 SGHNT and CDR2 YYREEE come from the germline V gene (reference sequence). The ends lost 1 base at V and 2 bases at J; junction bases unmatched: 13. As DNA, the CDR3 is TGTGCCAGCAGCTTGTGGAGGTATGGACTAGCGCTGCCCTACAATGAGCAGTTCTTC. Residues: CASSLWRYGLALPYNEQFF.

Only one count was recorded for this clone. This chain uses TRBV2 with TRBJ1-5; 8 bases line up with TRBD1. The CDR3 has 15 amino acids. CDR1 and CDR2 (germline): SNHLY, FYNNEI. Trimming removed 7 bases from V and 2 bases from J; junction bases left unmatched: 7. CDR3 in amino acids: CASNPGGAGNQPQHF. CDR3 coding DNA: TGTGCCAGCAATCCAGGGGGCGCAGGCAATCAGCCCCAGCATTTT. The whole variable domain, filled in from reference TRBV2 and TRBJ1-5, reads EPEVTQTPSHQVTQMGQEVILRCVPISNHLYFYWYRQILGQKVEFLVSFYNNEISEKSEIFDDQFSVERPDGSNFTLKIRSTKLEDSAMYFCASNPGGAGNQPQHFGDGTRLSIL.

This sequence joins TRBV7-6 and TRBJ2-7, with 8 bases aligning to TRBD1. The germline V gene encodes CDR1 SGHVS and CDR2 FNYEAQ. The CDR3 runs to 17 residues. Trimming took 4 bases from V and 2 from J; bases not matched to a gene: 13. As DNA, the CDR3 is TGTGCCAGCAGCTATGACCCCGGGACAGGAGGAACCTACGAGCAGTACTTC. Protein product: CASSYDPGTGGTYEQYF.

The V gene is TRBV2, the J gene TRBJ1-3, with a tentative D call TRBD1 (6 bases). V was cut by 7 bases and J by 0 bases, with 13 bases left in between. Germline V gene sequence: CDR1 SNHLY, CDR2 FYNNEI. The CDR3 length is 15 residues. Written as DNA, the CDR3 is TGTGCCAGCACCGTTGGGGGGGCCTCTGGAAACACCATATATTTT. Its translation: CASTVGGASGNTIYF.

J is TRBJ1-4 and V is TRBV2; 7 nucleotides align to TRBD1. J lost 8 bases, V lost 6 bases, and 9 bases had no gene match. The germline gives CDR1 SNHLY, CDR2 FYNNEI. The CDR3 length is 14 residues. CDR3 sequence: CASSADRLGEKLFF. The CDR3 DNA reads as TGTGCCAGCAGCGCGGACAGGCTGGGGGAAAAACTGTTTTTT.

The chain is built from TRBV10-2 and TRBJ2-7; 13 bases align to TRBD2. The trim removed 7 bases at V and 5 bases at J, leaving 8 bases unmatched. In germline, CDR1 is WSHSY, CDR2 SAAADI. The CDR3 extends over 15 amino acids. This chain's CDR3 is CASKLAGGPRDEQYF. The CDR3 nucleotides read TGCGCCAGCAAACTAGCGGGAGGGCCGAGAGACGAGCAGTACTTC.

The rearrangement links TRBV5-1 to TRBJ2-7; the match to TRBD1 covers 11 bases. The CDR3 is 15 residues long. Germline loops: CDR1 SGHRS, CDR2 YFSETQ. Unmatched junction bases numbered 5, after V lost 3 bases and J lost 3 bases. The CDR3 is CASSWTGTGGYEQYF. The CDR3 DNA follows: TGCGCCAGCAGCTGGACCGGGACAGGGGGCTACGAGCAGTACTTC.

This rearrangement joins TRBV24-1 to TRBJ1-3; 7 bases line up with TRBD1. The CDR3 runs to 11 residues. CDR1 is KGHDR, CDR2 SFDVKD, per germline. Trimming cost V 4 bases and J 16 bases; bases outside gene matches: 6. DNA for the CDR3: TGTGCCACCAGTGAGTTCGGGACAGTTTATTTT. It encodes CATSEFGTVYF.

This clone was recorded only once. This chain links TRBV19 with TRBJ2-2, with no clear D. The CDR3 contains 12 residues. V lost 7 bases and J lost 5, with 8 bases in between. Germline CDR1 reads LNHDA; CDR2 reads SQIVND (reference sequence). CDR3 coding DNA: TGTGCCAGTACCCAGTCTACCGGGGAGCTGTTTTTT. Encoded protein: CASTQSTGELFF.

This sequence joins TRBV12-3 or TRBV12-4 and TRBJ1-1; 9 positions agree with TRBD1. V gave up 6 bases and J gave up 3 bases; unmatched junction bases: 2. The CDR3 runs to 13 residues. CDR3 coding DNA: TGTGCCAGCAGAGGGACAGGGTACACTGAAGCTTTCTTT. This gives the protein CASRGTGYTEAFF.

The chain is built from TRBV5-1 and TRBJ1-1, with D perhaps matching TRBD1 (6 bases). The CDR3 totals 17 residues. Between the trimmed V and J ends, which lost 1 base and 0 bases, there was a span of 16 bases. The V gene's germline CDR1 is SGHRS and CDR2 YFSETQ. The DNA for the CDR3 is TGCGCCAGCAGCTTGATGGGGGCCTCTTATATGAACACTGAAGCTTTCTTT. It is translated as CASSLMGASYMNTEAFF. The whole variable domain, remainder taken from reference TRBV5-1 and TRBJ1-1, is KAGVTQTPRYLIKTRGQQVTLSCSPISGHRSVSWYQQTPGQGLQFLFEYFSETQRNKGNFPGRFSGRQFSNSRSEMNVSTLELGDSALYLCASSLMGASYMNTEAFFGQGTRLTVV.

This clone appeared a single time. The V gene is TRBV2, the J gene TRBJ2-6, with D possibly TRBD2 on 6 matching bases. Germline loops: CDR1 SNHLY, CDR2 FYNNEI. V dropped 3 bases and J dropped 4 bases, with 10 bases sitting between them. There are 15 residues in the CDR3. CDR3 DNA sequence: TGTGCCAGCAGTGAGGAGGGCTCCGGGGCCAACGTCCTGACTTTC. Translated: CASSEEGSGANVLTF.

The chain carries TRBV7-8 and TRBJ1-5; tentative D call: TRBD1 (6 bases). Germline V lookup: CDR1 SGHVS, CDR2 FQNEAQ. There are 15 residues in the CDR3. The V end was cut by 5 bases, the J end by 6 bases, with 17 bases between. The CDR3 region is CASSPGTPWGQPQHF. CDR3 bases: TGTGCCAGCAGCCCCGGGACACCCTGGGGTCAGCCCCAGCATTTT.

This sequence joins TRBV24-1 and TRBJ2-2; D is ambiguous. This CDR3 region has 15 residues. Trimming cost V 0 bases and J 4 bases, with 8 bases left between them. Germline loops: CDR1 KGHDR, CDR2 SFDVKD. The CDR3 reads CATSDLGVATGELFF. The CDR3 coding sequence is TGTGCCACCAGTGATTTGGGGGTGGCCACCGGGGAGCTGTTTTTT.

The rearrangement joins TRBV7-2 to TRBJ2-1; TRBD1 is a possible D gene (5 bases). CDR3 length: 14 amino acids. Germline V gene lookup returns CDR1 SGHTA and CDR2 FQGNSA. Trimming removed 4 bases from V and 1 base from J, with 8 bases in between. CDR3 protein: CASSYDSSYNEQFF. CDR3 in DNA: TGTGCCAGCAGCTACGACAGTTCCTACAATGAGCAGTTCTTC.